The clone carrying this T cell receptor (beta chain) was counted many times. Antigen specificity is unknown. The CDR3 spans 14 residues. CDR1 is SQVTM, CDR2 ANQGSEA, per germline. V lost 6 bases, J lost 2 bases, and 7 bases stayed unmatched. TCRdb re-derived calls from the RT-PCR reads in MiXCR, one entry per CDR3 protein. The repertoire holds fewer than 600,000 distinct CDR3 sequences, with approximately 7.3% as singletons. These data originate in a study of response to subunit inactivated influenza vaccine. General study findings and limits: It was the authors' suggestion that each seasonal influenza vaccination recruits few new T cells.

The receptor comes from a man in his fifties or sixties who received an inactivated influenza vaccine. This sequence joins TRBV29-1 and TRBJ2-1; 7 bases are a match to TRBD1. The sequencing used PBMCs from blood, collected about 23 months after vaccination. CDR3: CSVDGTVAYNEQFF. DNA of the CDR3: TGCAGCGTCGACGGGACAGTCGCCTACAATGAGCAGTTCTTC.